This note documents a single TCR beta chain sequence. The data were taken from a study of T cell responses to AZD1222 COVID-19 vaccine. CDR1 and CDR2 from the germline V gene are KGHSH and LQKENI. Trimming pared 5 bases from V and 7 bases from J, leaving 11 bases between. CDR3 length equals 12 residues. Profiled with immunoSEQ multiplex PCR; TCRdb holds only in-frame clones, not every one. The data show 84,000 or so clones, with around 90% seen just once and 5.2% held by the top ten. The chain is built from TRBV18 and TRBJ1-1; D is possibly TRBD1 (5 bases). This TCR came from an adult in good health. The input for sequencing was peripheral blood, taken on day 0 of MenACWY control vaccination. The CDR3 loop reads CASSSTGYEAFF. The CDR3 nucleotides are TGTGCCAGCTCATCCACAGGCTATGAAGCTTTCTTT.